This T cell receptor (beta chain) emerged from a study of post-analysis software for immune sequencing data. Study-level points and caveats: The five TRBV segments detected at higher frequency in patients than in controls included TRBV5-6, TRBV5-1 and TRBV20-1.

Unique-molecular-identifier-tagged TCR beta cDNA libraries were used. One entry per CDR3 protein results from TCRdb running MiXCR on the PCR reads. The sample has about 820,000 distinct CDR3 sequences; approximately 53% are singletons. Germline assignment: CDR1 MNHEY and CDR2 SMNVEV (reference sequence). Trimming removed 3 bases at V and 7 bases at J, with 16 bases between. The CDR3 totals 14 residues. Details on this clonotype: No antigen is known for it.

Material for sequencing was blood. The receptor's source is a girl under 18 with multiple sclerosis. The V and J genes are TRBV27 and TRBJ2-7, with D uncertain. The CDR3 DNA reads TGTGCCAGCAGTTTTTCATGGCCCCCCAGGGAGCAGTACTTC. Its translation: CASSFSWPPREQYF.